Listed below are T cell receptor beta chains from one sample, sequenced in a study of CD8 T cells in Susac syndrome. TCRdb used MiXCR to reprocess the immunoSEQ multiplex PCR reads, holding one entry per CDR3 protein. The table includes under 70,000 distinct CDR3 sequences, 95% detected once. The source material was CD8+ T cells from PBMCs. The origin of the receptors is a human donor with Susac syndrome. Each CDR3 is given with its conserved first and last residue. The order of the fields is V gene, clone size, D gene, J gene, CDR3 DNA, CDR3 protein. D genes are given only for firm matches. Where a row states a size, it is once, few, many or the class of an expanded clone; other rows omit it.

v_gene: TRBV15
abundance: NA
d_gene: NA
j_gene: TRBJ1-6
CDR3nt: TGTGCCACCAGCCCAGGGTTGGACTCACCCCTCCACTTT
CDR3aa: CATSPGLDSPLHF

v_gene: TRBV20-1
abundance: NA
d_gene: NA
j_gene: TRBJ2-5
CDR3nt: TGCAGTGCTTCAGAGACCCAGTACTTC
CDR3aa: CSASETQYF

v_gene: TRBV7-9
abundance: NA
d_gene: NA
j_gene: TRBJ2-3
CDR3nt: TGTGCCAGCAGCTCCATGGACTCCTCCTTTGGTGATACGCAGTATTTT
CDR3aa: CASSSMDSSFGDTQYF

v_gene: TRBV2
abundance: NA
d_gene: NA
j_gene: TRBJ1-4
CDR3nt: TGTGCCAGCAGTGAAGTCTTTAGAGGCGGCCTTGGTGAAAAACTGTTTTTT
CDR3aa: CASSEVFRGGLGEKLFF

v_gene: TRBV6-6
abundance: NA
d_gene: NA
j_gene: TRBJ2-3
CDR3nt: TGTGCCAGCAGACAAGGTACGAGGACAACAGATACGCAGTATTTT
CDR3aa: CASRQGTRTTDTQYF

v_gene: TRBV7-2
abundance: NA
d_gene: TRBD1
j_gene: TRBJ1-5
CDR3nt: TGTGCCAGCAGCCCCGGACAGGAGAATCAGCCCCAGCATTTT
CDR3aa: CASSPGQENQPQHF

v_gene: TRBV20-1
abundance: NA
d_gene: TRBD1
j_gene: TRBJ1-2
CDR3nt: TGCAGTGTCCGGACAGGGGGCTGGAACTATGGCTACACCTTC
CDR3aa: CSVRTGGWNYGYTF

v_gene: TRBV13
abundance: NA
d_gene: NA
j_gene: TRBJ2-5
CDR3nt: TGTGCCAGCACTGGCAGCAACGACCAAGAGACCCAGTACTTC
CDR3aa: CASTGSNDQETQYF

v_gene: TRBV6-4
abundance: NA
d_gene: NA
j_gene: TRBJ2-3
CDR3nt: TGTGCCAGCAGTGATCGAGAAACTAGCACAGATACGCAGTATTTT
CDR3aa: CASSDRETSTDTQYF

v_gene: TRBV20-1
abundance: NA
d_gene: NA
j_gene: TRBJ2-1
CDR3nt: TGCAGTGCTAGAGTTACAGGGATTAATGAGCAGTTCTTC
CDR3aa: CSARVTGINEQFF

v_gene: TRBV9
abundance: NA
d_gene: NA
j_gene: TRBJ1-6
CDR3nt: TGTGCCAGCAGCGTAGCTCCAGGGCGTTTGGATTCACCCCTCCACTTT
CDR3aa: CASSVAPGRLDSPLHF

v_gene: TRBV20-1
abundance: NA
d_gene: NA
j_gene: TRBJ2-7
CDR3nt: TGCAGTGCTAATAACAGGGGAGGAGAGCAGTACTTC
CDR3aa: CSANNRGGEQYF

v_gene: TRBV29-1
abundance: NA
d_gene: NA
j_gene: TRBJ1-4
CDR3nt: TGCAGCGTTTACAGCTCACAGGCGTCTAATGAAAAACTGTTTTTT
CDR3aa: CSVYSSQASNEKLFF

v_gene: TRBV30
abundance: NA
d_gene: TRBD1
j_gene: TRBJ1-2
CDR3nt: TGTGCCTGGAGTGGTTGGGGACAGGGGTGGAACTATGGCTACACCTTC
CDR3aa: CAWSGWGQGWNYGYTF

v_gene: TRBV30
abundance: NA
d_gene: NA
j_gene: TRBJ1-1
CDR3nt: TGTGCCTGGAGTGGTACAGAGGGAGCCCTGAACACTGAAGCTTTCTTT
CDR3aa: CAWSGTEGALNTEAFF

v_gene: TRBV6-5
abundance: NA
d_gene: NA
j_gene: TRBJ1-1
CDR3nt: TGTGCCAGCAGTTACGGGAATATGAACACTGAAGCTTTCTTT
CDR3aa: CASSYGNMNTEAFF

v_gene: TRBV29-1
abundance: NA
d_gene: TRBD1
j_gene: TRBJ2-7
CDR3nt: TGCAGCGTCGGACCGGGACAGGGTTACGAGCAGTACTTC
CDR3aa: CSVGPGQGYEQYF

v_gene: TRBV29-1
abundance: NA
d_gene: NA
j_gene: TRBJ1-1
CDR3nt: TGCAGCGTGTCCAGGGGAACCCGGGACACTGAAGCTTTCTTT
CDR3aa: CSVSRGTRDTEAFF

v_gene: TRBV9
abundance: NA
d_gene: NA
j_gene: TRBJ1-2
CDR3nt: TGTGCCAGCAGCGTAAAGGCGGGAGGAAACTATGGCTACACCTTC
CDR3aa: CASSVKAGGNYGYTF

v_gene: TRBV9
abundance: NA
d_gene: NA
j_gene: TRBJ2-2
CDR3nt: TGTGCCAGCAGCGTAGAGAACAGCAGAGCCGCCGGGGAGCTGTTTTTT
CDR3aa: CASSVENSRAAGELFF

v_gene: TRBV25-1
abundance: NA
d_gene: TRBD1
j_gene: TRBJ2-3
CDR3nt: TGTGCCAGCAGTAGACAGGGCACTAGCACAGATACGCAGTATTTT
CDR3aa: CASSRQGTSTDTQYF

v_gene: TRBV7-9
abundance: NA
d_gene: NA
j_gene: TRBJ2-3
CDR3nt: TGTGCCAGCAGCTTAGTGCAAACTAGCACAGATACGCAGTATTTT
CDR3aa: CASSLVQTSTDTQYF

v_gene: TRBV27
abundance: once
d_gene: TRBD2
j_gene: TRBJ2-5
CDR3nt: TGTGCCAGCAGCTTATTAGCGGGGGGGCCCGGAGAGACCCAGTACTTC
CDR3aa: CASSLLAGGPGETQYF

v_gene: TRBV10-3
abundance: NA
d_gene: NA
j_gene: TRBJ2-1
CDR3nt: TGTGCCATCAGTGAGTCTTCGTTCTTGGGTAATGAGCAGTTCTTC
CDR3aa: CAISESSFLGNEQFF

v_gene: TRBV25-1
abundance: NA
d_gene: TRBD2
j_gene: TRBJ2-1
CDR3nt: TGTGCCCCCGCGGGGGGGCCTGTCAATGAGCAGTTCTTC
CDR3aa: CAPAGGPVNEQFF

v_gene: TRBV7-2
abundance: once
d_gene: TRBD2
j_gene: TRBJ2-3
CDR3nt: TGTGCCAGCAGCTTTGACGGGGGGGCCACAGATACGCAGTATTTT
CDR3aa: CASSFDGGATDTQYF

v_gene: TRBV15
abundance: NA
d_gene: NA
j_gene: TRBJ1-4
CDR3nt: TGTGCCACCAGCAGAGATATCGAAGGGTGGACTAATGAAAAACTGTTTTTT
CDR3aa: CATSRDIEGWTNEKLFF

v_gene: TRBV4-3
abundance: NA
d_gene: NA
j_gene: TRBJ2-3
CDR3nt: TGCGCCAGCAGCCTATCGGAAGGAGATACGCAGTATTTT
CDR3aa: CASSLSEGDTQYF

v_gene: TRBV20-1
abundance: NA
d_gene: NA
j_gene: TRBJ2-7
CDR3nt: TGCAGTGCTAGCCCCGGCTCCTCCTACGAGCAGTACTTC
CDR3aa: CSASPGSSYEQYF

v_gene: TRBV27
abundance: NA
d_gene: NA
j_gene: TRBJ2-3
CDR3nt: TGTGCCAGCAGTTTAGAGGTAGCCCAGAGCACAGATACGCAGTATTTT
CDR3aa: CASSLEVAQSTDTQYF

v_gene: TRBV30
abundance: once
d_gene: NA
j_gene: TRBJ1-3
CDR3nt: TGTGCCTGGAAGAGGTCTGGAAACACCATATATTTT
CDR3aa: CAWKRSGNTIYF

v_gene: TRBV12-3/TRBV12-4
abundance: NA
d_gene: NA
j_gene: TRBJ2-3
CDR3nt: TGTGCCAGCAACGCACGGGACACGAACAGTCCAGATACGCAGTATTTT
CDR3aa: CASNARDTNSPDTQYF

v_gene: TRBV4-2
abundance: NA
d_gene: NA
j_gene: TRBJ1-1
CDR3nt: TGTGCCAGCAGCCAAGAGGCAGGGTGGGGCACTGAAGCTTTCTTT
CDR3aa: CASSQEAGWGTEAFF

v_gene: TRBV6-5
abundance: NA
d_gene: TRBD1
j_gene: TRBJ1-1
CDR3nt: TGTGCCACCACTATCCAGGGGGCTGCGACTGAAGCTTTCTTT
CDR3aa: CATTIQGAATEAFF

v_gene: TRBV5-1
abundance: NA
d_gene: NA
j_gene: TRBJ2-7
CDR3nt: TGCGCCAGCAGCTGGGGGGTTTCCTACGAGCAGTACTTC
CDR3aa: CASSWGVSYEQYF

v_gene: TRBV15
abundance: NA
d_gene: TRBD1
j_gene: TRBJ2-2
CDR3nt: TGTGCCACCAGCGCGGGGACAGGGTGGACCGGGGAGCTGTTTTTT
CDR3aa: CATSAGTGWTGELFF

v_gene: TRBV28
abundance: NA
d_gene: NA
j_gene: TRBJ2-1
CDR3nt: TGTGCCAGCAGTTTTATTCCCCTGGCCGGCGGAGAAAACTACAATGAGCAGTTCTTC
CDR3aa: CASSFIPLAGGENYNEQFF

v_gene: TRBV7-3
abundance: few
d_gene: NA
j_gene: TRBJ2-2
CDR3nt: TGTGCCAGCAGCTCCGGGGGCACCGGGGAGCTGTTTTTT
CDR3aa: CASSSGGTGELFF

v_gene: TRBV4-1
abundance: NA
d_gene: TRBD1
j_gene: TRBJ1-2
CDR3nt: TGCGCCAGCAGCCTCGGGACAGGGGAATATGGCTACACCTTC
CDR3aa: CASSLGTGEYGYTF

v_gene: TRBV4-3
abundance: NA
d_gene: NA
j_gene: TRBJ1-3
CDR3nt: TGCGCCAGCAGCCAAGATGTCGGGGATGGAAACACCATATATTTT
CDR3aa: CASSQDVGDGNTIYF

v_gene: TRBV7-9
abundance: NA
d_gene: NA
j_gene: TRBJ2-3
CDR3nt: TGTGCCAGCAGCCGGGAAGGGGATACGCAGTATTTT
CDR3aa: CASSREGDTQYF